The 31 T cell receptor beta chains in this list originate from one sample, sequenced in a study of T cell repertoires in aging, cancer and after chemotherapy. Peripheral blood genomic DNA, not sorted cells or RNA, was the template. Multiplex touch-down PCR with TRB-A/B primers amplified rearranged V-D-J TRB sequences. One entry per CDR3 protein results from TCRdb running MiXCR on the multiplex PCR reads. Here the sample spans several thousand distinct CDR3 sequences, around 25% being singletons. The sequenced sample consisted of blood. These receptors originate from a human donor with a solid tumor.

This clonotype was counted a few times. This chain joins TRBV20-1 and TRBJ2-3; a possible D gene is TRBD1 (5 bases). Germline V gene lookup returns CDR1 DFQATT and CDR2 SNEGSKA (reference sequence). V was clipped by 5 bases and J by 3 bases, with 15 bases between them. The CDR3 is 14 residues long. Written as DNA, the CDR3 is TGCAGTGCTGCCTCCTCAGGGCGGACAGATACGCAGTATTTT. Translation: CSAASSGRTDTQYF.

The CDR3 DNA follows: TGCAGTGCACAGGACAGTCGGACTGAAGCTTTCTTT. It translates to CSAQDSRTEAFF. V is TRBV20-1 and J is TRBJ1-1; perhaps TRBD1 as D (6 bases). Germline CDR1 is DFQATT and CDR2 is SNEGSKA (reference sequence). This CDR3 has 12 amino acids. The ends were cut back, 6 bases at V and 5 bases at J, with 13 bases in the middle.

This chain links TRBV7-6 with TRBJ2-1, with D hard to call. The V and J ends lost 2 bases and 0 bases respectively, with 11 bases between them. Germline CDR1 and CDR2: SGHVS and FNYEAQ. There are 16 residues in the CDR3. This CDR3 is CASSLFQWSSYNEQFF. CDR3 nucleotide sequence: TGTGCCAGCAGCTTATTTCAGTGGAGCTCCTACAATGAGCAGTTCTTC.

The V and J genes are TRBV5-6 and TRBJ2-3; 7 bases line up with TRBD1. The CDR3 is 15 residues long. Per germline, CDR1 SGHDT and CDR2 YYEEEE. The V gene end was trimmed by 0 bases and the J gene end by 4 bases; junction bases not matched to a gene: 5. The CDR3 nucleotides are TGTGCCAGCAGCTTGGGAGGGCAGGGGGCAGATACGCAGTATTTT. This translates into CASSLGGQGADTQYF.

This chain links TRBV20-1 with TRBJ2-2; D is unresolved. The CDR3 sequence is 12 residues long. Germline CDR1 reads DFQATT; CDR2 reads SNEGSKA (reference sequence). V shed 3 bases and J shed 3 bases, with 5 bases lying between them. The CDR3 is CSASFDTGELFF. The DNA of the CDR3 is TGCAGTGCTAGTTTCGACACCGGGGAGCTGTTTTTT.

By sample share, this clonotype is medium-sized. This rearrangement joins TRBV19 to TRBJ2-6; D is possibly TRBD1 or TRBD2 (6 bases each). Germline V CDR1 and CDR2: LNHDA, SQIVND (reference sequence). V shed 1 base and J shed 0 bases, with 13 bases lying between them. The CDR3 runs to 18 residues. The CDR3 DNA reads TGTGCCAGTAGTATAGGGGGGCGGGGCCTCTCTGGGGCCAACGTCCTGACTTTC. Translation gives CASSIGGRGLSGANVLTF.

Within the sample, this clonotype is medium-sized. This chain uses TRBV30 with TRBJ1-6; tentatively, D is TRBD1 (5 bases). Deletions cut 1 base from V and 6 bases from J, with 16 bases between. This CDR3 spans 16 amino acids. Germline V gives CDR1 GTSNPN, CDR2 SVGIG (reference sequence). For the CDR3, the DNA is TGTGCCTGGAGTGGTGGCGCGGCTGGGGGTAATTCACCCCTCCACTTT. It encodes CAWSGGAAGGNSPLHF.

The table lists this clonotype with a few counts. V usage is TRBV10-3 and J usage is TRBJ2-7; TRBD1 aligns across 11 bases. This CDR3 region has 15 residues. Germline lookup yields CDR1 ENHRY and CDR2 SYGVKD. V lost 10 bases, J lost 2 bases, and 10 bases stayed unmatched. This CDR3 is CATSPGQGVTYEQYF. The CDR3 bases are TGTGCCACAAGCCCGGGACAGGGGGTGACCTACGAGCAGTACTTC.

This clonotype is medium-sized by share. V gene TRBV24-1 combines with J gene TRBJ2-2; the D gene could be TRBD1 or TRBD2 (5 bases each). Germline loops: CDR1 KGHDR, CDR2 SFDVKD. Trimming left V 7 bases short and J 2 bases short, with 10 bases between. The CDR3 consists of 14 residues. CDR3 DNA sequence: TGTGCCACCAGACCGGGACCTAACACCGGGGAGCTGTTTTTT. Translated, it gives CATRPGPNTGELFF.

This clonotype is medium-sized (0.01 to 0.1%) by share. The chain employs TRBV12-3 or TRBV12-4 and TRBJ2-7; D is undetermined. The V end lost 1 base, the J end lost 2 bases, and 18 bases lay between the germline ends. The CDR3 totals 17 residues. The CDR3 bases are TGTGCCAGCAGTTTAGTGGTAGGTGAAAGGGCGCCCTACGAGCAGTACTTC. Its translation: CASSLVVGERAPYEQYF.

Judged by abundance, this clonotype is hyperexpanded. The rearrangement joins TRBV6-5 to TRBJ2-1; 7 bases agree with TRBD1. Germline CDR1 reads MNHEY; CDR2 reads SVGAGI. CDR3 length: 15 amino acids. Trimming took 5 bases from V and 4 from J; bases not matched to a gene: 8. CDR3 nucleotides: TGTGCCAGCAGTGCGGTATGGGGACAGTACAATGAGCAGTTCTTC. It specifies CASSAVWGQYNEQFF.

For this clonotype: This may stem from a read error, because a much larger clone lies one nucleotide away. The V gene is TRBV6-5, the J gene TRBJ1-2; D unclear. Trimming stripped 0 bases from V and 9 bases from J, with 14 bases between. The length of the CDR3 is 14 residues. In germline, CDR1 is MNHEY, CDR2 SVGAGI. In nucleotides, the CDR3 is TGTGCCAGCAGTTACTCGATTGACGGGTATAGCTACACCTTC. It encodes CASSYSIDGYSYTF.

The chain combines TRBV5-5 with TRBJ2-5; D may be TRBD2 (6 bases). CDR3 length: 14 amino acids. CDR1 is SGHKS, CDR2 YYEKEE, per germline (reference sequence). The germline V and J ends were trimmed by 5 bases and 1 base, with 12 bases remaining between them. The CDR3 region has the DNA TGTGCCAGCAGACTAGGAGGGGTCCAAGAGACCCAGTACTTC. Its translation is CASRLGGVQETQYF.

By share, this clonotype ranks as medium-sized. This rearrangement joins TRBV7-2 to TRBJ2-5; 9 bases line up with TRBD2. V trimming: 1 base; J trimming: 1 base; junction bases outside the gene matches: 4. CDR3 length: 16 amino acids. Germline CDR1 is SGHTA and CDR2 is FQGNSA. CDR3 amino acids: CASSLVASGTQETQYF. The CDR3, as DNA: TGTGCCAGCAGCTTAGTCGCTAGCGGGACCCAAGAGACCCAGTACTTC. Full variable domain (outside the CDR3, taken from reference TRBV7-2 and TRBJ2-5): GAGVSQSPSNKVTEKGKDVELRCDPISGHTALYWYRQSLGQGLEFLIYFQGNSAPDKSGLPSDRFSAERTGGSVSTLTIQRTQQEDSAVYLCASSLVASGTQETQYFGPGTRLLVL.

The rearrangement links TRBV5-6 to TRBJ1-1; D is uncertain. V was trimmed by 3 bases and J by 11 bases, leaving 11 bases between them. The CDR3 runs to 11 residues. Germline-derived CDR1 and CDR2 are SGHDT and YYEEEE. CDR3 coding DNA: TGTGCCAGCAGCTACCAGGAGGAGGCTTTCTTT. It codes for CASSYQEEAFF.

By share, this clonotype ranks as medium-sized. J is TRBJ2-3 and V is TRBV15, with 8 nucleotides matching TRBD2. V shed 5 bases and J 6 bases; nucleotides not matched to a gene: 4. Per the germline V gene, CDR1 is LNHNV and CDR2 is YYDKDF (reference sequence). The CDR3 sequence is 13 residues long. This CDR3 is CATSPGGSDTQYF. CDR3 in DNA: TGTGCCACCAGCCCGGGGGGGTCGGATACGCAGTATTTT. The variable domain in full, completed from reference TRBV15 and TRBJ2-3, reads DAMVIQNPRYQVTQFGKPVTLSCSQTLNHNVMYWYQQKSSQAPKLLFHYYDKDFNNEADTPDNFQSRRPNTSFCFLDIRSPGLGDTAMYLCATSPGGSDTQYFGPGTRLTVL.

Concerning this clonotype itself: This may be a read error, as it is one base from a much larger clone. V and J are TRBV30 and TRBJ2-7, with TRBD1 matching 10 bases. There are 14 residues in the CDR3. Trimming at V came to 8 bases and at J to 6 bases, leaving 13 bases not matched to a gene. Germline V lookup: CDR1 GTSNPN, CDR2 SVGIG (reference sequence). CDR3 nucleotides: TGTGCCGCACGAGGGCCGGGGACAGGGGTCGAGCAGTACTTC. Protein: CAARGPGTGVEQYF.

The chain has TRBV21-1 and TRBJ2-7; the table's D call of TRBD1 was not tested on the DNA. TRBV21-1 is recorded as a pseudogene. The CDR3 is 15 amino acids. The CDR3 sequence is CASSAIRPGAYEQYF. The CDR3 coding sequence is TGTGCCAGCAGCGCGATAAGACCAGGGGCGTACGAGCAGTACTTC.

This clonotype is deemed medium-sized. The rearrangement uses TRBV30 and TRBJ2-2; tentative D call: TRBD2 (6 bases). The CDR3 has 13 residues. Trimming removed 3 bases at V and 7 bases at J, with 12 bases between. Germline CDR1 is GTSNPN and CDR2 is SVGIG (reference sequence). The CDR3 DNA follows: TGTGCCTGGAGCGGGAGCGTTGTCGGGGAGCTGTTTTTT. Translating gives CAWSGSVVGELFF. The complete variable domain, with remaining parts taken from reference TRBV30 and TRBJ2-2, reads SQTIHQWPATLVQPVGSPLSLECTVEGTSNPNLYWYRQAAGRGLQLLFYSVGIGQISSEVPQNLSASRPQDRQFILSSKKLLLSDSGFYLCAWSGSVVGELFFGEGSRLTVL.

This chain uses TRBV7-2 with TRBJ2-6, with D unclear. V lost 4 bases to trimming and J lost 12 bases, with 4 bases between them. The germline V gene has CDR1 SGHTA and CDR2 FQGNSA. The CDR3 length is 10 residues. CDR3 DNA: TGTGCCAGCAGCTCAAGCGTCCTGACTTTC. Its translation is CASSSSVLTF.

In its sample, this clonotype ranks as medium-sized (0.01 to 0.1%). The chain joins TRBV27 to TRBJ2-2; no firm D call. This CDR3 is 15 amino acids long. Trimming left V 6 bases short and J 4 bases short, with 15 bases between. From germline, CDR1 is MNHEY and CDR2 SMNVEV (reference sequence). CDR3 in DNA: TGTGCCAGCAGCAAATCGCTAGTGGGCACCGGGGAGCTGTTTTTT. Residues: CASSKSLVGTGELFF.

As to this clonotype: This could be a read error, since a much larger clone is one nucleotide away. The gene calls are TRBV6-5 and TRBJ1-2; D is unclear. Trimming removed 0 bases from V and 5 bases from J, with 10 bases in between. CDR3 size: 14 residues. The germline gives CDR1 MNHEY, CDR2 SVGAGI. The CDR3 loop is CASSYSIEGYGYTF. The CDR3 bases are TGTGCCAGCAGTTACTCGATTGAAGGGTATGGCTACACCTTC.

This clonotype is labeled medium-sized (0.01 to 0.1%). The genes are TRBV12-3 or TRBV12-4 and TRBJ1-6, with no clear D. Trimming cost V 2 bases and J 10 bases, with 9 bases left between them. The CDR3 contains 13 residues. DNA of the CDR3: TGTGCCAGCAGTTTACGGTTGGAGTCACCCCTCCACTTT. Translation gives CASSLRLESPLHF.

This sequence joins TRBV6-5 and TRBJ2-2, with 9 bases matching TRBD1. The CDR3 sequence is 15 residues long. Germline CDR1 reads MNHEY; CDR2 reads SVGAGI. After removal of 5 bases from V and 7 bases from J, the junction contained 8 bases not matched to a gene. Here the CDR3 DNA reads TGTGCCAGCAGTAAACAGGGGGCGCCGGGCGGGGAGCTGTTTTTT. This sequence encodes CASSKQGAPGGELFF.

This clonotype is judged large. The chain has TRBV5-6 and TRBJ1-2, with a tentative D call TRBD1 (6 bases). From germline, CDR1 is SGHDT and CDR2 YYEEEE. V lost 6 bases and J 7 bases, leaving 16 bases between the germline ends. The CDR3 sequence is 13 residues long. In DNA form, the CDR3 reads TGTGCCAGCAACCCGCAGGGGAGTGGTGGCTACACCTTC. Amino acids: CASNPQGSGGYTF.

This clonotype is large in the sample. The chain links TRBV30 to TRBJ2-5; D uncertain. There are 10 residues in the CDR3. Per the germline V gene, CDR1 is GTSNPN and CDR2 is SVGIG (reference sequence). Between the trimmed V and J ends, which lost 1 base and 10 bases, there was a span of 7 bases. CDR3 sequence: CAWSASIQYF. DNA for the CDR3: TGTGCCTGGAGTGCCAGCATCCAGTACTTC.

By its share, this clonotype is medium-sized (0.01 to 0.1%). The chain joins TRBV20-1 to TRBJ2-3; 11 bases line up with TRBD2. CDR1 is DFQATT and CDR2 is SNEGSKA in the germline V gene (reference sequence). Losses at the gene ends were 5 bases for V and 3 bases for J; bases not matched to a gene: 1. The length of the CDR3 is 13 residues. This CDR3 reads CSAASGRTDTQYF. In DNA form, the CDR3 reads TGCAGTGCTGCTAGCGGGAGGACAGATACGCAGTATTTT.

The chain joins TRBV6-5 to TRBJ2-5; D is perhaps TRBD1 (7 bases). Trimming pared 6 bases from V and 4 bases from J, leaving 12 bases between. CDR1 and CDR2 from the germline V gene are MNHEY and SVGAGI. The CDR3 length is 13 residues. For the CDR3, the DNA is TGTGCCAGCAGCCAGGGGGGAGGAGAGACCCAGTACTTC. As protein: CASSQGGGETQYF.

In this sample, this clonotype turned up a few times. The J gene is TRBJ1-2, the V gene TRBV12-3 or TRBV12-4; 10 bases align to TRBD1. J was trimmed by 2 bases and V by 6 bases; bases with no gene match: 3. The CDR3 is 14 residues long. In nucleotides, the CDR3 is TGTGCCAGCAGGACGGGACAGGGGAACTATGGCTACACCTTC. Its protein is CASRTGQGNYGYTF.

This clonotype is termed medium-sized. This rearrangement joins TRBV19 to TRBJ2-5; possible D gene TRBD1, 5 bases. The germline V gene encodes CDR1 LNHDA and CDR2 SQIVND (reference sequence). CDR3 size: 14 residues. V was shortened by 7 bases and J by 5 bases, with 17 bases between the two germline ends. This chain's CDR3 is CASMEWGSAETQYF. Here the CDR3 DNA reads TGTGCCAGTATGGAGTGGGGCTCGGCCGAGACCCAGTACTTC.

This clonotype is classed as hyperexpanded. The chain has TRBV13 and TRBJ2-7; D not certain. Per germline, CDR1 PRHDT and CDR2 FYEKMQ (reference sequence). The CDR3 length is 12 residues. The ends were cut back, 0 bases at V and 5 bases at J, with 5 bases in the middle. The CDR3 loop reads CASSLGGNEQYF. The DNA of the CDR3 is TGTGCCAGCAGCTTAGGTGGGAACGAGCAGTACTTC.